The rows below give T cell receptor beta chains drawn from one sample of a study of blood T cell repertoires in COVID-19. The protocol was immunoSEQ multiplex PCR, while the TCRdb copy is restricted to in-frame clones and leaves out a portion. The sample consists of 25,000 to 30,000 clones, about 90% of them appearing once. Sequenced sample: peripheral blood. These receptors originate from a human donor in a cohort sampled during active COVID-19. Both conserved end residues are part of each CDR3. The order of the fields is CDR3 length, V gene, J gene, D gene, clone size, CDR3 protein, CDR3 DNA. The D gene is left open where the match is weak. A row's size may be missing; if present it is once, few, many or a size class.

cdr3_length: 15; v_call: TRBV25-1; j_call: TRBJ2-5; d_call: TRBD2; clone_size: NA; cdr3_aa: CASSGASGGWETQYF; cdr3_nt: TGTGCCAGCAGTGGAGCTAGCGGGGGATGGGAGACCCAGTACTTC
cdr3_length: 17; v_call: TRBV7-9; j_call: TRBJ2-2; d_call: NA; clone_size: few; cdr3_aa: CASSRVPGHTNTGELFF; cdr3_nt: TGTGCCAGCAGCCGCGTCCCGGGACACACGAACACCGGGGAGCTGTTTTTT
cdr3_length: 13; v_call: TRBV15; j_call: TRBJ2-5; d_call: NA; clone_size: once; cdr3_aa: CATSRPARETQYF; cdr3_nt: TGTGCCACCAGCAGACCCGCTAGGGAGACCCAGTACTTC
cdr3_length: 14; v_call: TRBV19; j_call: TRBJ2-2; d_call: TRBD2; clone_size: NA; cdr3_aa: CASTSSGNTGELFF; cdr3_nt: TGTGCCAGTACCTCTAGCGGGAACACCGGGGAGCTGTTTTTT
cdr3_length: 14; v_call: TRBV18; j_call: TRBJ2-7; d_call: TRBD1; clone_size: NA; cdr3_aa: CASSPGTDYYEQYF; cdr3_nt: TGTGCCAGCTCACCAGGGACAGACTACTACGAGCAGTACTTC
cdr3_length: 14; v_call: TRBV7-3; j_call: TRBJ1-1; d_call: NA; clone_size: NA; cdr3_aa: CASSLMQGDTEAFF; cdr3_nt: TGTGCCAGCAGCTTAATGCAGGGTGACACTGAAGCTTTCTTT
cdr3_length: 12; v_call: TRBV6-5; j_call: TRBJ1-2; d_call: NA; clone_size: NA; cdr3_aa: CASISFNKGYTF; cdr3_nt: TGTGCCAGCATTTCCTTTAACAAGGGCTACACCTTC
cdr3_length: 14; v_call: TRBV19; j_call: TRBJ2-1; d_call: TRBD2; clone_size: few; cdr3_aa: CASALAGGRNEQFF; cdr3_nt: TGTGCCAGTGCCCTGGCGGGAGGACGCAATGAGCAGTTCTTC
cdr3_length: 16; v_call: TRBV2; j_call: TRBJ2-3; d_call: NA; clone_size: NA; cdr3_aa: CASISGAVGPTDTQYF; cdr3_nt: TGTGCCAGCATATCAGGGGCGGTCGGACCCACAGATACGCAGTATTTT
cdr3_length: 19; v_call: TRBV29-1; j_call: TRBJ2-3; d_call: TRBD2; clone_size: NA; cdr3_aa: CSVESIPGEGREVEDTQYF; cdr3_nt: TGCAGCGTTGAATCTATCCCGGGGGAGGGCCGGGAAGTAGAAGATACGCAGTATTTT
cdr3_length: 15; v_call: TRBV19; j_call: TRBJ2-1; d_call: NA; clone_size: NA; cdr3_aa: CASSILRGDYNEQFF; cdr3_nt: TGTGCCAGTAGTATCCTTAGGGGCGACTACAATGAGCAGTTCTTC
cdr3_length: 18; v_call: TRBV11-2; j_call: TRBJ1-5; d_call: NA; clone_size: NA; cdr3_aa: CASSLDRIRAGMPQPQHF; cdr3_nt: TGTGCCAGCAGCTTAGATCGAATTAGGGCAGGGATGCCCCAGCCCCAGCATTTT
cdr3_length: 15; v_call: TRBV5-1; j_call: TRBJ2-7; d_call: NA; clone_size: once; cdr3_aa: CASSLFAASTYEQYF; cdr3_nt: TGCGCCAGCAGCTTGTTTGCGGCTTCCACCTACGAGCAGTACTTC
cdr3_length: 15; v_call: TRBV19; j_call: TRBJ1-2; d_call: TRBD1; clone_size: NA; cdr3_aa: CASSIYRGANYGYTF; cdr3_nt: TGTGCCAGTAGTATATACAGGGGAGCTAACTATGGCTACACCTTC